What follows is one TCR beta chain and its context. Its antigen is currently unknown. These data come from a study of cytomegalovirus exposure and HLA in healthy donors. The PCR ran on 60 Vbeta and 13 Jbeta primers. TCRdb's copy holds only in-frame clones and misses some; the assay was immunoSEQ multiplex PCR. This table has around 150,000 clones, approximately 79% appearing once. The study, taken as a whole, reports: Owing to their indistinguishability, certain V segments, notably TRBV6-2 and TRBV6-3, were excluded.

Unmatched junction bases numbered 7, after V lost 6 bases and J lost 5 bases. The germline V gene has CDR1 MNHEY and CDR2 SVGAGI. This CDR3 contains 14 residues. V gene TRBV6-5 combines with J gene TRBJ2-7; 10 nucleotides match TRBD2. This receptor was identified in a man in his forties or fifties in good health and CMV-seropositive. Sequenced input: PBMCs. The CDR3 nucleotides read TGTGCCAGCAGACCAAGCGGGGGGGTTGACGAGCAGTACTTC. Residues: CASRPSGGVDEQYF.